The 6 T cell receptor beta chains below were found in one sample sequenced in a study of cytomegalovirus exposure and HLA in healthy donors. The PCR had 60 Vbeta and 13 Jbeta primers. This table comes from immunoSEQ multiplex PCR, and its TCRdb copy is limited to in-frame clones, with some not included. This table holds approximately 150,000 clones, less than 90% found once. Material for sequencing was PBMCs. The receptors stem from a man aged 30 to 45 in good health and CMV-seronegative.

The chain has TRBV5-1 and TRBJ1-1; no reliable D call. The germline V gene encodes CDR1 SGHRS and CDR2 YFSETQ. Trimming shortened V by 6 bases and J by 5 bases, and 23 bases separated the two germline ends. The length of the CDR3 is 16 residues. The CDR3 DNA sequence: TGCGCCAGCACAATAGAACTTCAGGCTCCTGGAACTGAAGCTTTCTTT. This gives the protein CASTIELQAPGTEAFF. The full variable domain, in which reference TRBV5-1 and TRBJ1-1 provide the parts outside the CDR3, is KAGVTQTPRYLIKTRGQQVTLSCSPISGHRSVSWYQQTPGQGLQFLFEYFSETQRNKGNFPGRFSGRQFSNSRSEMNVSTLELGDSALYLCASTIELQAPGTEAFFGQGTRLTVV.

This clone has only one observation. V usage is TRBV27 and J usage is TRBJ2-1; the D is unclear. With 2 bases removed from V and 7 bases from J, the gap between germline ends came to 9 bases. The CDR3 has 13 residues. The germline gives CDR1 MNHEY, CDR2 SMNVEV (reference sequence). The CDR3 DNA sequence: TGTGCCAGCAGTTTAGGGCGTGGAAATGAGCAGTTCTTC. The encoded protein is CASSLGRGNEQFF.

V and J are TRBV27 and TRBJ2-7; possible D gene TRBD2, 7 bases. Trimming shortened V by 9 bases and J by 2 bases, and 14 bases separated the two germline ends. The germline V gene has CDR1 MNHEY and CDR2 SMNVEV (reference sequence). There are 13 residues in the CDR3. CDR3 sequence reads: CASGGGTTYEQYF. CDR3 sequence (DNA): TGTGCCAGTGGGGGGGGGACAACCTACGAGCAGTACTTC.

The chain uses TRBV5-5 and TRBJ1-5; D is uncertain. The CDR3 spans 17 residues. Trimming stripped 1 base from V and 4 bases from J, with 18 bases between. Germline lookup yields CDR1 SGHKS and CDR2 YYEKEE (reference sequence). The chain's CDR3 is CASSLKGLKIGNQPQHF. For the CDR3, the DNA is TGTGCCAGCAGCTTGAAAGGACTTAAAATTGGGAATCAGCCCCAGCATTTT.

The rearrangement uses TRBV16 and TRBJ2-4, with D maybe TRBD2 (6 bases). This CDR3 is 15 amino acids long. With 0 bases removed from V and 1 base from J, the gap between germline ends came to 7 bases. Per the germline V gene, CDR1 is KGHSY and CDR2 is FQNENV. CDR3: CASSQSGGAKNIQYF. The DNA of the CDR3 is TGTGCCAGCAGCCAATCAGGAGGGGCCAAAAACATTCAGTACTTC.

The chain uses TRBV30 and TRBJ1-1; TRBD1 aligns across 9 bases. This CDR3 contains 18 residues. CDR1 and CDR2 from the germline V gene are GTSNPN and SVGIG (reference sequence). Losses at the gene ends were 5 bases for V and 5 bases for J; bases not matched to a gene: 21. CDR3 amino acids: CAWDGIGTGRDLETEAFF. Written as DNA, the CDR3 is TGTGCCTGGGACGGAATAGGGACAGGGAGAGATTTGGAAACTGAAGCTTTCTTT.